One and the same sample provided the 13 T cell receptor beta chains below, sequenced in a study of CD8 T cells in ankylosing spondylitis. TCRdb recomputed calls from the 5' RACE reads with MiXCR, one row per CDR3 protein. This table has under 450,000 distinct CDR3 sequences, more than 20% appearing once. Sequencing input: blood, either unsorted or a sorted T cell fraction (not recorded which). Receptor source: a male donor with ankylosing spondylitis or in good health (not recorded which).

This clonotype showed up just a few times. The rearrangement links TRBV7-9 to TRBJ2-7; 8 nucleotides align to TRBD1. This CDR3 is 15 amino acids long. CDR1 is SEHNR and CDR2 is FQNEAQ in the germline V gene (reference sequence). V lost 2 bases to trimming and J lost 4 bases; unmatched junction nucleotides: 7. The chain's CDR3 is CASSLQQGDFYEQYF. Here the CDR3 DNA reads TGTGCCAGCAGCTTACAACAGGGGGACTTTTACGAGCAGTACTTC. Drawing the rest from reference TRBV7-9 and TRBJ2-7, the complete variable domain is DTGVSQNPRHKITKRGQNVTFRCDPISEHNRLYWYRQTLGQGPEFLTYFQNEAQLEKSRLLSDRFSAERPKGSFSTLEIQRTEQGDSAMYLCASSLQQGDFYEQYFGPGTRLTVT.

This clonotype has more than one count but fewer than ten. V is TRBV6-5 and J is TRBJ2-3; 7 positions match TRBD2. V trimming: 0 bases; J trimming: 0 bases; junction bases outside the gene matches: 3. CDR3 length equals 16 residues. Germline V gives CDR1 MNHEY, CDR2 SVGAGI. In nucleotides, the CDR3 is TGTGCCAGCAGTTACTCGATGGGGGGGAGCACAGATACGCAGTATTTT. Its protein is CASSYSMGGSTDTQYF.

There are a few counts of this clonotype. The chain recombines TRBV12-3 or TRBV12-4 with TRBJ2-7; D may be TRBD1 (6 bases). The CDR3 spans 14 residues. V lost 2 bases and J 3 bases, leaving 11 bases between the germline ends. The CDR3 DNA is TGTGCCAGCAGTTTAACCTTAGGGGGCTACGAGCAGTACTTC. Translating gives CASSLTLGGYEQYF.

The sample holds a few counts of this clonotype. The rearrangement uses TRBV29-1 and TRBJ2-3; D is unresolved. The CDR3 length is 16 residues. CDR1 and CDR2 from the germline V gene are SQVTM and ANQGSEA. The V end lost 3 bases, the J end lost 4 bases, and 20 bases lay between the germline ends. The DNA for the CDR3 is TGCAGCGTTGAGGATGGTAGGGATGATTTAGCAGATACGCAGTATTTT. It is translated as CSVEDGRDDLADTQYF.

The chain has TRBV5-6 and TRBJ2-5; D perhaps matches TRBD1 (5 bases). Trimming left V 0 bases short and J 5 bases short, with 17 bases between. This CDR3 comprises 16 residues. CDR1 and CDR2 (germline): SGHDT, YYEEEE. CDR3 region: CASSLGAQGLRETQYF. CDR3 bases: TGTGCCAGCAGCTTGGGGGCCCAGGGATTGAGGGAGACCCAGTACTTC.

V and J are TRBV15 and TRBJ2-5; D remains unclear. The CDR3 has 14 residues. Trimming shortened V by 1 base and J by 2 bases, and 8 bases separated the two germline ends. Germline CDR1 is LNHNV and CDR2 is YYDKDF (reference sequence). CDR3 amino acids: CATSRGHLQETQYF. As DNA, the CDR3 is TGTGCCACCAGCAGAGGCCACCTTCAAGAGACCCAGTACTTC.

This clonotype was observed a few times. This sequence joins TRBV27 and TRBJ2-1, with 7 bases identical to TRBD2. Germline V gene sequence: CDR1 MNHEY, CDR2 SMNVEV (reference sequence). J lost 7 bases, V lost 5 bases, and 5 bases had no gene match. This CDR3 is 13 amino acids long. This CDR3 reads CASSTFSGNEQFF. CDR3 sequence (DNA): TGTGCCAGCAGTACCTTTAGCGGGAATGAGCAGTTCTTC.

The J gene is TRBJ1-5, the V gene TRBV28; TRBD1 aligns across 10 bases. Germline V lookup: CDR1 MDHEN, CDR2 SYDVKM. The junction had 5 bases not matched to a gene; V was cut back by 5 bases and J by 7 bases. CDR3 length equals 14 residues. CDR3 region: CASSTRQGAQPQHF. CDR3 DNA: TGTGCCAGCAGTACCCGACAGGGGGCGCAGCCCCAGCATTTT.

CDR3 sequence reads: CAWEPIQETQYF. The CDR3 DNA reads TGTGCCTGGGAACCAATCCAAGAGACCCAGTACTTC. The chain is built from TRBV30 and TRBJ2-5; D uncertain. The CDR3 length is 12 residues. V lost 5 bases to trimming and J lost 1 base, with 8 bases between them. Germline CDR1 reads GTSNPN; CDR2 reads SVGIG (reference sequence).

The rearrangement joins TRBV12-3 or TRBV12-4 to TRBJ2-1; TRBD2 aligns across 11 bases. The length of the CDR3 is 15 residues. V shed 3 bases and J 8 bases; nucleotides not matched to a gene: 6. CDR3 in amino acids: CASSFETSGAYEQFF. In nucleotides, the CDR3 is TGTGCCAGCAGTTTCGAGACTAGCGGGGCCTATGAGCAGTTCTTC.

The chain carries TRBV25-1 and TRBJ2-7, with D possibly being TRBD1 or TRBD2 (5 bases each). Per the germline V gene, CDR1 is MGHDK and CDR2 is SYGVNS. Trimming shortened V by 4 bases and J by 1 base, and 11 bases separated the two germline ends. This CDR3 is built from 14 residues. The CDR3 spells CASSVGVPSYEQYF. CDR3 nucleotides: TGTGCCAGCAGTGTGGGGGTCCCTTCCTACGAGCAGTACTTC.

This clonotype was seen a handful of times. V gene TRBV7-9 combines with J gene TRBJ2-7; D possibly matches TRBD1 or TRBD2 (5 bases each). CDR3 size: 15 residues. The V and J ends lost 5 bases and 3 bases respectively, with 17 bases between them. CDR1 and CDR2 from the germline V gene are SEHNR and FQNEAQ (reference sequence). CDR3 sequence reads: CASSPRDGAYYEQYF. The CDR3 DNA is TGTGCCAGCAGCCCCCGGGACGGGGCCTACTACGAGCAGTACTTC.

The chain employs TRBV4-1 and TRBJ2-3; unclear D gene. The CDR3 runs to 14 residues. Trimming removed 5 bases at V and 6 bases at J, with 15 bases between. CDR1 is MGHRA and CDR2 is YSYEKL in the germline V gene. CDR3 sequence (DNA): TGCGCCAGCAGCACCTCCCCAAAAGGGGATACGCAGTATTTT. Translating gives CASSTSPKGDTQYF.